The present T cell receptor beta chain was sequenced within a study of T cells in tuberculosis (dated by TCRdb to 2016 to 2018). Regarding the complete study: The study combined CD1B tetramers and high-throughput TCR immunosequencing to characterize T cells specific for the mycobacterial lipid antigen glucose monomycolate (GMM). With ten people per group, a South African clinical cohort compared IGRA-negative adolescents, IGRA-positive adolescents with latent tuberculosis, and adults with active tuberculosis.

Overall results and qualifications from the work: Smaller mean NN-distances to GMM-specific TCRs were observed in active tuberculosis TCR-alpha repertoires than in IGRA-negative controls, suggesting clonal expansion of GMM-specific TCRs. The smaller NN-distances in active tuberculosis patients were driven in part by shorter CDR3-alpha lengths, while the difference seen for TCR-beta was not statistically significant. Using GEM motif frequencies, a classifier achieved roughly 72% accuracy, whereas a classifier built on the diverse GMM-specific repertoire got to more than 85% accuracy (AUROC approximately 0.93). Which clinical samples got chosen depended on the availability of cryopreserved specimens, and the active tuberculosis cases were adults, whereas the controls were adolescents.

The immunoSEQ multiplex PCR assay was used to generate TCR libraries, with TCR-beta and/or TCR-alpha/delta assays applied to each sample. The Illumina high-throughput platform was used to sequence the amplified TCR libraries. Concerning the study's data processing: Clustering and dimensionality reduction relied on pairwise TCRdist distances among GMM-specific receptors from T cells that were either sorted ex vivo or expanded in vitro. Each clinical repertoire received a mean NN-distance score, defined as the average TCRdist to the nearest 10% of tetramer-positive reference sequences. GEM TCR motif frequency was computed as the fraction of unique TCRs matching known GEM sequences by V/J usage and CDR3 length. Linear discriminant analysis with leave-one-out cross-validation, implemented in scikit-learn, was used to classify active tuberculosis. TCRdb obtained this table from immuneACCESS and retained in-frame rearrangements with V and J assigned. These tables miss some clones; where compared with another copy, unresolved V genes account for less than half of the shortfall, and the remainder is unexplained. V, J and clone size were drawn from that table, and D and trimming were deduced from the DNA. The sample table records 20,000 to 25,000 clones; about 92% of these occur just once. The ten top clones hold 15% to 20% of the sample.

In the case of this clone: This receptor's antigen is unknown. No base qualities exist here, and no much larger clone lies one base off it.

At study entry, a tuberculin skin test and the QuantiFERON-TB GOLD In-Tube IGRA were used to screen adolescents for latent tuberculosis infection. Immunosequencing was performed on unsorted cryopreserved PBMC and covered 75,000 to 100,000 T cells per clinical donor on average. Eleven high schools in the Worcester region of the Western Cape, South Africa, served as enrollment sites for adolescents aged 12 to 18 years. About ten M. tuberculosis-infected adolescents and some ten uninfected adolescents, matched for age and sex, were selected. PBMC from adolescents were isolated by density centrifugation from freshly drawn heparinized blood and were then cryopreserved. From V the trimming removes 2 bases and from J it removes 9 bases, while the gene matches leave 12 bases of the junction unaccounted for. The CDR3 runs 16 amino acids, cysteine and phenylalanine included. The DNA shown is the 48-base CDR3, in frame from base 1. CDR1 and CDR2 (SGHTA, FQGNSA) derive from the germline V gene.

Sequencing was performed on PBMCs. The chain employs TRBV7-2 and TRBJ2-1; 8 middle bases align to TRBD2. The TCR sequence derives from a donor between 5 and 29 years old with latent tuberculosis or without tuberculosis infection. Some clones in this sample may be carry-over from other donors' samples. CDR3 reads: CASSLPGIAGRVEQFF. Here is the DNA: TGTGCCAGCAGCTTACCCGGGATAGCGGGAAGGGTTGAGCAGTTCTTC.